A selection of T cell receptor beta chains follows, all from one sample in a study of T cells in Graves' hyperthyroidism and ophthalmopathy. Via MiXCR, TCRdb re-called the multiplex PCR reads, giving one row per CDR3 protein. The sample holds about 480,000 distinct CDR3 sequences, 20% to 25% seen once. Specimen: blood. These receptors all stem from a woman in her sixties or seventies with Graves' ophthalmopathy. The CDR3 runs from the conserved cysteine through the conserved F or W. D genes are given only for firm matches. A clone size is listed for some rows: how often the clone was seen (once, few, many), or a class if it is expanded.

V	size	D	J	CDR3	DNA
TRBV7-3	-	TRBD2	TRBJ2-3	CASSLTGRGTDTQYF	TGTGCCAGCAGCTTAACAGGGAGGGGCACAGATACGCAGTATTTT
TRBV20-1	few	TRBD1	TRBJ2-7	CSARLQGAYEQYF	TGCAGTGCTAGATTACAGGGGGCCTACGAGCAGTACTTC
TRBV19	-	TRBD2	TRBJ2-2	CASIYRGSRTGELFF	TGTGCCAGTATTTATCGCGGGAGTCGGACCGGGGAGCTGTTTTTT
TRBV2	few	-	TRBJ1-2	CASSLKPGGLVGYTF	TGTGCCAGCAGCCTCAAGCCCGGGGGGCTAGTTGGCTACACCTTC
TRBV24-1	once	-	TRBJ2-5	CATSDLVAEEETQYF	TGTGCCACCAGTGATTTGGTAGCGGAGGAAGAGACCCAGTACTTC
TRBV11-2	many	-	TRBJ2-3	CASSLGGSWDTQYF	TGTGCCAGCAGCCTCGGCGGCTCTTGGGATACGCAGTATTTT
TRBV7-2	-	-	TRBJ1-4	CASSPEGGEKLFF	TGTGCCAGCAGCCCAGAGGGGGGTGAAAAACTGTTTTTT
TRBV7-9	few	TRBD1	TRBJ1-1	CASSWDRGLMNTEAFF	TGTGCCAGCAGCTGGGACAGGGGGCTGATGAACACTGAAGCTTTCTTT
TRBV27	-	TRBD1	TRBJ2-4	CASSLSGTGLGIQYF	TGTGCCAGCAGTTTATCAGGGACAGGTTTAGGCATTCAGTACTTC
TRBV19	few	TRBD2	TRBJ2-1	CASSIALLAGGLNEQFF	TGTGCCAGTAGTATAGCCCTCCTGGCGGGAGGTCTCAATGAGCAGTTCTTC
TRBV12-3/TRBV12-4	few	TRBD1	TRBJ1-4	CASSRTTGAGEKLFF	TGTGCCAGCAGCCGAACGACAGGGGCCGGGGAAAAACTGTTTTTT
TRBV9	-	TRBD1	TRBJ2-2	CASSTRTGANTGELFF	TGTGCCAGCAGCACCCGGACAGGGGCGAACACCGGGGAGCTGTTTTTT
TRBV5-1	many	TRBD2	TRBJ2-3	CASSFGTTGLTDTQYF	TGCGCCAGCAGCTTCGGGACTACGGGCCTCACAGATACGCAGTATTTT
TRBV3-1	few	-	TRBJ2-7	CASSQERSLRDNYEQYF	TGTGCCAGCAGCCAAGAGAGAAGCCTCAGGGACAATTACGAGCAGTACTTC
TRBV7-9	few	-	TRBJ2-7	CASSLALPGGLVEQYF	TGTGCCAGCAGCTTAGCCCTGCCTGGGGGGTTGGTCGAGCAGTACTTC
TRBV7-2	few	TRBD1	TRBJ2-2	CASSSPGDSNTGELFF	TGTGCCAGCAGTTCCCCTGGGGACAGCAACACCGGGGAGCTGTTTTTT
TRBV9	-	-	TRBJ2-6	CASSGGSGANVLTF	TGTGCCAGCAGCGGAGGTTCGGGGGCCAACGTCCTGACTTTC
TRBV19	-	-	TRBJ1-4	CASSNPFATNEKLFF	TGTGCCAGTAGTAACCCCTTTGCAACTAATGAAAAACTGTTTTTT
TRBV20-1	many	TRBD2	TRBJ2-3	CSARLTTSGSDTQYF	TGCAGTGCTAGACTAACGACTAGCGGGAGCGATACGCAGTATTTT
TRBV19	-	TRBD1	TRBJ1-1	CASSTGDRVTNTEAFF	TGTGCCAGTAGTACGGGGGACAGGGTGACGAACACTGAAGCTTTCTTT
TRBV6-1	-	TRBD2	TRBJ2-5	CASSMTSGRAETQYF	TGTGCCAGCAGCATGACTAGCGGGAGAGCAGAGACCCAGTACTTC
TRBV6-4	-	-	TRBJ2-2	CASSRDMETGELFF	TGTGCCAGCAGCCGGGACATGGAAACCGGGGAGCTGTTTTTT
TRBV3-1	-	TRBD1	TRBJ1-4	CASSQDFGYRGSTEKLFF	TGTGCCAGCAGCCAAGATTTCGGCTACAGGGGCTCTACCGAAAAACTGTTTTTT
TRBV24-1	many	TRBD1	TRBJ2-1	CATSSQGAGEQFF	TGTGCCACCAGTAGTCAGGGGGCTGGTGAGCAGTTCTTC
TRBV29-1	-	TRBD1	TRBJ1-4	CSVRGQGEKLFF	TGCAGCGTTCGTGGACAGGGTGAAAAACTGTTTTTT
TRBV28	few	-	TRBJ1-5	CASSLRQENQPQHF	TGTGCCAGCAGTCTTAGACAGGAGAATCAGCCCCAGCATTTT
TRBV5-1	many	-	TRBJ1-1	CASSLAGGGTEAFF	TGTGCCAGCAGCTTAGCGGGCGGCGGCACTGAAGCTTTCTTT
TRBV7-9	few	-	TRBJ2-3	CASSRTRVGDTQYF	TGTGCCAGCAGCCGGACTCGGGTGGGTGATACGCAGTATTTT
TRBV20-1	few	-	TRBJ1-1	CSASVGEAFF	TGCAGTGCTAGTGTCGGTGAAGCTTTCTTT
TRBV3-1	-	-	TRBJ1-1	CASSLGQAHTEAFF	TGTGCCAGCAGCCTGGGGCAGGCACACACTGAAGCTTTCTTT
TRBV18	many	-	TRBJ1-1	CASSPKGAEAFF	TGTGCCAGCTCACCAAAGGGTGCTGAAGCTTTCTTT
TRBV20-1	-	TRBD1	TRBJ1-5	CSARVDRVLGPQHF	TGCAGTGCTAGAGTGGACAGGGTACTTGGGCCCCAGCATTTT
TRBV24-1	-	-	TRBJ2-2	CATSDLQRGETGELFF	TGTGCCACCAGTGATTTGCAGAGGGGGGAGACCGGGGAGCTGTTTTTT
TRBV20-1	-	TRBD1	TRBJ1-2	CSARTTPGQPPLGYTF	TGCAGTGCTAGAACTACCCCGGGACAGCCACCGCTCGGCTACACCTTC
TRBV30	-	-	TRBJ1-2	CAWMWNYGYTF	TGTGCCTGGATGTGGAACTATGGCTACACCTTC
TRBV20-1	-	-	TRBJ1-1	CSASGRPMNTEAYF	TGCAGTGCTAGTGGTCGGCCGATGAACACTGAAGCTTACTTT
TRBV19	-	TRBD1	TRBJ1-2	CASSTDRGTYGYTF	TGTGCCAGTAGTACAGACAGGGGCACCTATGGCTACACCTTC
TRBV7-2	few	TRBD2	TRBJ2-5	CASSQTSEPLETQYF	TGTGCCAGCAGTCAGACTAGCGAACCCCTAGAGACCCAGTACTTC
TRBV27	many	-	TRBJ2-7	CASSLGGRRGEQYF	TGTGCCAGCAGTTTAGGTGGCAGGCGCGGCGAGCAGTACTTC
TRBV12-3/TRBV12-4	few	-	TRBJ2-5	CASSPLGNGKTQYF	TGTGCCAGCAGTCCCCTGGGTAATGGGAAGACCCAGTACTTC
TRBV25-1	-	-	TRBJ1-1	CASSELGAEAFF	TGTGCCAGCAGTGAACTGGGCGCTGAAGCTTTCTTT
TRBV6-1	-	TRBD1	TRBJ2-7	CASSRGGTGPYEQYF	TGTGCCAGCTCCCGAGGCGGGACAGGACCCTACGAGCAGTACTTC
TRBV20-1	-	-	TRBJ2-7	CSATRDLSYEQYF	TGCAGTGCTACCCGGGACTTATCCTACGAGCAGTACTTC
TRBV6-2/TRBV6-3	many	-	TRBJ2-1	CASSATPVYNEQFF	TGTGCCAGCAGTGCCACGCCCGTATACAATGAGCAGTTCTTC
TRBV5-1	-	TRBD1	TRBJ1-2	CASRDTGGNYGYTF	TGCGCCAGCAGGGATACAGGGGGAAACTATGGCTACACCTTC
TRBV24-1	few	-	TRBJ1-5	CATSTSGEQPQHF	TGTGCCACCAGTACTTCCGGGGAGCAGCCCCAGCATTTT
TRBV20-1	-	TRBD1	TRBJ1-1	CSARDRGDGTEAFF	TGCAGTGCGAGGGACAGGGGCGACGGCACTGAAGCTTTCTTT
TRBV18	-	TRBD2	TRBJ2-1	CASSLPGLALNEQFF	TGTGCCAGCTCACTACCGGGACTAGCGCTTAATGAGCAGTTCTTC